Given below is one T cell receptor beta chain in context. The antigen is not known. Construction of the TCRbeta library involved unique molecular identifiers. Via MiXCR, TCRdb re-called the PCR reads, giving one row per CDR3 protein. The table shows over 200,000 distinct CDR3 sequences, with approximately 15% occurring only once. The CDR3 is made up of 14 amino acids. With 3 bases removed from V and 7 bases from J, the gap between germline ends came to 16 bases. CDR1 and CDR2 from the germline V gene are SGHTA and FQGNSA. This record belongs to a study of T-cell reconstitution after alpha-beta-depleted transplantation in children. Points from the study as a whole: It was newly produced T cells that mostly accounted for T-cell counts and diversity one year after transplant. Surviving recipient T cells and thymic progenitors accounted for the high day-60 TCRbeta diversity observed in some patients. At around two months after transplant, the alpha-beta T cells were reportedly derived from several hundred expanded clones that came from non-depleted graft cells.

The V call is TRBV7-2, the J call TRBJ2-7, with a tentative D call TRBD1 (6 bases). The receptor comes from a male patient under 10 years old who had a stem cell transplant for acute lymphoblastic leukemia, so the T cells may come from the graft donor. The sample in question was PBMCs, mostly from graft donor cells, obtained 360 days after TCRalphabeta/CD19-depleted stem cell transplant. CDR3 DNA sequence: TGTGCCAGCAGCTTTCAGGGGCAGCAGAGGGAGCAGTACTTC. Protein product: CASSFQGQQREQYF.